The present T cell receptor beta chain was sequenced within a study of T cells after yellow fever vaccination. Study-level findings and limits: Contamination of FACS-sorted repertoires by abundant clonotypes from the bulk population could occur.

V shed 4 bases, J shed 3 bases, and the junction held 7 bases outside the gene matches. CDR3 length equals 16 residues. 5'RACE template switching generated TCR cDNA, adding a universal primer site and UMIs. TCRdb re-called the 5' RACE reads with MiXCR, one entry per CDR3 protein. The data hold hundreds of thousands of distinct CDR3 sequences, with roughly 8.7% observed a single time. In the case of this clonotype: Antigen: not known.

This clonotype was sampled from a young man who received the YFV17D yellow fever vaccine. The sequenced sample was PBMCs, obtained on the day of the first yellow fever vaccination. The rearrangement uses TRBV12-3 or TRBV12-4 and TRBJ1-2, with 11 nucleotides matching TRBD1. CDR3 sequence (DNA): TGTGCCAGCAGTTCCCATTTGGGACAGGGGGACTATGGCTACACCTTC. It translates to CASSSHLGQGDYGYTF.